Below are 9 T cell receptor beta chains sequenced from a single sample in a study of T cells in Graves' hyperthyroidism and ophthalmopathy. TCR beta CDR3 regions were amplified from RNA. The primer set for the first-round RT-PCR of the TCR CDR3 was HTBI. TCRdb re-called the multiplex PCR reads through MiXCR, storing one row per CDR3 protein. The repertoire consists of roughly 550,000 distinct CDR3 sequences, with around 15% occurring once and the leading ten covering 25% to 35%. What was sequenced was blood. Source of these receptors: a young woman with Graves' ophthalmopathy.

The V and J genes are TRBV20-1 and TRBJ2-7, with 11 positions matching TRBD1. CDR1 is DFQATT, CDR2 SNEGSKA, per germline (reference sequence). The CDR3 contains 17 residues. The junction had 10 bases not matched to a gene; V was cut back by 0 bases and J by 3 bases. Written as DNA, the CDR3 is TGCAGTGCTAGAGATCTGCAGGGACAGGGGGACGGCTACGAGCAGTACTTC. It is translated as CSARDLQGQGDGYEQYF.

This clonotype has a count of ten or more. The CDR3 protein is CASSLRIGDEKLFF. The CDR3 nucleotides are TGTGCCAGCAGCTTACGGATAGGCGATGAAAAACTGTTTTTT. The rearrangement uses TRBV5-6 and TRBJ1-4; D gene unclear. Germline V gives CDR1 SGHDT, CDR2 YYEEEE. CDR3 length: 14 amino acids. Trimming took off 2 bases at V and 6 bases at J, with 11 bases between the two ends.

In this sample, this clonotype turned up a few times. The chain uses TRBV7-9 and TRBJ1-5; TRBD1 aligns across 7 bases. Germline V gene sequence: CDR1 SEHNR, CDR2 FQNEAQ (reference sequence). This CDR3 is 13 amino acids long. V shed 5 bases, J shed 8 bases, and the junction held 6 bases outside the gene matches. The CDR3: CASSPGGLEPQHF. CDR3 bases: TGTGCCAGCAGCCCAGGGGGGCTGGAGCCCCAGCATTTT.

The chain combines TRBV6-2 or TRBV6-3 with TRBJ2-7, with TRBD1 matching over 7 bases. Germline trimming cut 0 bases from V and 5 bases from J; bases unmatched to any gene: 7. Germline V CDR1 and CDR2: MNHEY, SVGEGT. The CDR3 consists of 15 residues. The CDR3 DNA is TGTGCCAGCAGTTACTCCGACAGGGTCGGTGACGAGCAGTACTTC. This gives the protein CASSYSDRVGDEQYF.

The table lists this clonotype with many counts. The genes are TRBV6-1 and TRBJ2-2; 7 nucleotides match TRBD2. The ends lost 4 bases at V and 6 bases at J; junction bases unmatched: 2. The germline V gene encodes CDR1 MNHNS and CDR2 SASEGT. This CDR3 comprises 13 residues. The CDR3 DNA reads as TGTGCCAGCAGTGCCACTAGCGCCGGGGAGCTGTTTTTT. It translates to CASSATSAGELFF.

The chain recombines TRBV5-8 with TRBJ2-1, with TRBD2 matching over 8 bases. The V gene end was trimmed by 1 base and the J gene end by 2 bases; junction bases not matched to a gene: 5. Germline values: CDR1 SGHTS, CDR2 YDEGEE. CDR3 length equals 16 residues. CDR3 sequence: CASSLYGAGAYNEQFF. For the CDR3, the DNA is TGTGCCAGCAGCTTGTATGGAGCGGGAGCCTACAATGAGCAGTTCTTC.

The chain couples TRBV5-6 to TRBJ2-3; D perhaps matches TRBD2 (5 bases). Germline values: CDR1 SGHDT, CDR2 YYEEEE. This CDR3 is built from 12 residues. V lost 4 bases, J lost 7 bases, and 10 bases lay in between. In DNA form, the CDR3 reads TGTGCCAGCAGCCTTTGGGAGAATACGCAGTATTTT. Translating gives CASSLWENTQYF.

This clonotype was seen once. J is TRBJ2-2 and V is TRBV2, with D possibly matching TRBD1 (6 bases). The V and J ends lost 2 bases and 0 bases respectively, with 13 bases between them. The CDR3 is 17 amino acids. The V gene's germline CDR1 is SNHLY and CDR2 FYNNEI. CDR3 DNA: TGTGCCAGCAGTGAATACATAACAGGGACGAACACCGGGGAGCTGTTTTTT. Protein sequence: CASSEYITGTNTGELFF.

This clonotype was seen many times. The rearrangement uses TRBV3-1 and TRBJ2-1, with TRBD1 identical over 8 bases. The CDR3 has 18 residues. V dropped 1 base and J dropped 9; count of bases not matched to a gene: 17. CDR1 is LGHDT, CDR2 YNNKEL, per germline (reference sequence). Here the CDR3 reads CASSQAMGRTGSTGEQFF. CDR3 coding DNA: TGTGCCAGCAGCCAAGCAATGGGCCGGACAGGGAGTACGGGTGAGCAGTTCTTC.